A single sample is the source of the 21 T cell receptor beta chains below, sequenced in a study of blood T cells in healthy people across ages. A second PCR, run for about 7 to 11 cycles, used a sample-barcoded 5' primer plus a J-beta primer mix. TCRdb used MiXCR to reprocess the 5' RACE reads, holding one entry per CDR3 protein. The table lists 650,000 to 1,000,000 distinct CDR3 sequences, about 37% of them singletons. Sequenced material: blood. The receptor source for this set is a man in his late teens or twenties in good health.

This clonotype was observed a few times. CDR3 bases: TGTGCCAGCAGAAAACAGGCAGATACGCAGTATTTT. This translates into CASRKQADTQYF. The chain recombines TRBV6-5 with TRBJ2-3, with D possibly TRBD1 on 5 matching bases. The CDR3 loop spans 12 amino acids. Between the trimmed V and J ends, which lost 6 bases and 4 bases, there was a span of 8 bases. Germline V gene sequence: CDR1 MNHEY, CDR2 SVGAGI.

In its sample, this clonotype was seen a few times. This chain joins TRBV9 and TRBJ1-1; 8 nucleotides align to TRBD1. The CDR3 sequence is 15 residues long. CDR1 SGDLS and CDR2 YYNGEE come from the germline V gene. J was trimmed by 4 bases and V by 1 base; bases with no gene match: 6. The CDR3 reads CASSVLSGGPTEAFF. DNA for the CDR3: TGTGCCAGCAGCGTACTATCAGGGGGCCCCACTGAAGCTTTCTTT.

The chain carries TRBV25-1 and TRBJ1-6; TRBD1 agrees at 9 bases. CDR3 length: 13 amino acids. Germline CDR1 reads MGHDK; CDR2 reads SYGVNS. V gave up 8 bases and J gave up 9 bases; unmatched junction bases: 5. The CDR3 bases are TGTGCCAGCCAGGACAGGGGTTTTTCACCCCTCCACTTT. Translated: CASQDRGFSPLHF.

This clonotype was recorded a few times. The rearrangement uses TRBV4-3 and TRBJ2-5, with D perhaps TRBD1 or TRBD2 (5 bases each). V was trimmed by 3 bases and J by 3 bases, leaving 8 bases between them. This CDR3 has 13 residues. The germline V gene has CDR1 LGHNA and CDR2 YSLEER. The DNA for the CDR3 is TGCGCCAGCAGCCATTTGGGGGAAGAGACCCAGTACTTC. Translated: CASSHLGEETQYF.

V and J are TRBV4-3 and TRBJ1-4; D gene uncertain. This CDR3 comprises 17 residues. Trimming stripped 0 bases from V and 0 bases from J, with 11 bases between. Germline CDR1 LGHNA, CDR2 YSLEER. In DNA form, the CDR3 reads TGCGCCAGCAGCCAAGATACTGGGGTTGCAACTAATGAAAAACTGTTTTTT. This codes for CASSQDTGVATNEKLFF.

The gene calls are TRBV6-2 or TRBV6-3 and TRBJ1-1; 8 nucleotides line up with TRBD1. Germline CDR1 is MNHEY and CDR2 is SVGEGT. The V segment lost 2 bases and the J segment 11 bases; nucleotides outside the gene matches: 4. The CDR3 covers 12 residues. The CDR3 sequence: CASSYMGQVAFF. CDR3 nucleotides: TGTGCCAGCAGTTACATGGGACAGGTGGCTTTCTTT.

The rearrangement links TRBV7-8 to TRBJ2-1; 12 bases line up with TRBD2. The germline CDR1 and CDR2 sequences are SGHVS and FQNEAQ. CDR3 size: 15 residues. Germline trimming cut 4 bases from V and 9 bases from J; bases unmatched to any gene: 7. Here the CDR3 DNA reads TGTGCCAGCAGCTCGCTTGGACTAGCGGGACGTGAGCAGTTCTTC. It is translated as CASSSLGLAGREQFF.

This rearrangement joins TRBV29-1 to TRBJ1-5, with 9 bases that match TRBD1. Germline lookup yields CDR1 SQVTM and CDR2 ANQGSEA. The CDR3 is made up of 15 amino acids. V shed 4 bases, J shed 6 bases, and the junction held 10 bases outside the gene matches. The CDR3 coding sequence is TGCAGCGTTGCCCTAGGGACAGGGTGGTGTCAGCCCCAGCATTTT. This encodes CSVALGTGWCQPQHF. Full variable domain (rest looked up from reference TRBV29-1 and TRBJ1-5): SAVISQKPSRDICQRGTSLTIQCQVDSQVTMMFWYRQQPGQSLTLIATANQGSEATYESGFVIDKFPISRPNLTFSTLTVSNMSPEDSSIYLCSVALGTGWCQPQHFGDGTRLSIL.

For this clonotype: It may be a read error: a sequence one base away is much more abundant. The genes are TRBV12-3 or TRBV12-4 and TRBJ2-3; D may be TRBD2 (6 bases). The V gene lost 6 bases and the J gene lost 4 bases, with 17 bases spanning the gap. The CDR3 covers 15 residues. CDR3 coding DNA: TGTGCCAGCAGACCCGACGGAGCTAGCGCAGATACGCAGTATTTT. As protein: CASRPDGASADTQYF.

The sample holds a few counts of this clonotype. The V and J genes are TRBV12-3 or TRBV12-4 and TRBJ2-1; tentatively, D is TRBD1 (7 bases). CDR3 length equals 15 residues. The V and J ends lost 4 bases and 4 bases respectively, with 14 bases between them. The CDR3 DNA reads TGTGCCAGCAGTTCCAGGGGGGTAAAATACAATGAGCAGTTCTTC. This codes for CASSSRGVKYNEQFF.

In regard to this clonotype: Since a much larger clone is just one base distant, this may be a read error. The V gene is TRBV12-3 or TRBV12-4, the J gene TRBJ2-3; tentatively, D is TRBD1 (6 bases). This CDR3 is 13 amino acids long. Trimming cost V 6 bases and J 4 bases, with 11 bases left between them. As DNA, the CDR3 is TGTGCCAGCAGAAGGACAGTCGCAGATACGCAGTATTTT. Its translation: CASRRTVADTQYF.

This clonotype has only a few counts. V usage is TRBV12-3 or TRBV12-4 and J usage is TRBJ1-1; tentative D call: TRBD1 (5 bases). Trimming removed 7 bases from V and 0 bases from J, with 18 bases in between. The CDR3 length is 16 residues. For the CDR3, the DNA is TGTGCCAGCACCCCCACGGGACTAGGAATGAACACTGAAGCTTTCTTT. Its protein product is CASTPTGLGMNTEAFF.

As concerns this clonotype: One base away lies a much larger clone, so this may be a sequencing read error. The rearrangement joins TRBV28 to TRBJ2-7; perhaps TRBD1 as D (6 bases). The CDR3 consists of 16 residues. Germline V lookup: CDR1 MDHEN, CDR2 SYDVKM. Trimming removed 7 bases at V and 3 bases at J, with 22 bases between. CDR3 coding DNA: TGTGCCAGCACCCAGGGGACAACCAGTCGCTACTACGAGCAGTACTTC. This encodes CASTQGTTSRYYEQYF.

DNA for the CDR3: TGTGCCAGTTCGTGGGGGGCAAACGAGCAGTACTTC. This sequence encodes CASSWGANEQYF. This rearrangement joins TRBV19 to TRBJ2-7; D may be TRBD1 or TRBD2 (6 bases each). Germline CDR1 reads LNHDA; CDR2 reads SQIVND (reference sequence). V lost 8 bases and J 5 bases, leaving 13 bases between the germline ends. The CDR3 consists of 12 residues.

The chain combines TRBV7-2 with TRBJ1-3, with D possibly matching TRBD1 (5 bases). Germline V gene lookup returns CDR1 SGHTA and CDR2 FQGNSA. This CDR3 is 15 amino acids long. V was cut by 2 bases and J by 2 bases, with 10 bases left in between. The CDR3 bases are TGTGCCAGCAGCTTAACCTCGGGGGCTGGAAACACCATATATTTT. It specifies CASSLTSGAGNTIYF.

This clonotype has a handful of counts. V is TRBV7-6 and J is TRBJ2-1; D tentatively fits TRBD1 or TRBD2 (6 bases each). The V end was cut by 0 bases, the J end by 6 bases, with 15 bases between. The CDR3 covers 16 residues. From germline, CDR1 is SGHVS and CDR2 FNYEAQ. CDR3 protein: CASSLALPGAVNEQFF. In DNA, the CDR3 is TGTGCCAGCAGCTTAGCGCTACCGGGGGCGGTCAATGAGCAGTTCTTC.

The chain is built from TRBV20-1 and TRBJ1-3; D not certain. The CDR3 extends over 15 amino acids. V was clipped by 3 bases and J by 2 bases, with 14 bases between them. CDR1 and CDR2 (germline): DFQATT, SNEGSKA (reference sequence). The CDR3 coding sequence is TGCAGTGCTAGTATAGCCTCGGCGACTGGAAACACCATATATTTT. This encodes CSASIASATGNTIYF.

Many counts were recorded for this clonotype. The rearrangement links TRBV29-1 to TRBJ2-3; no clear D gene. The CDR3 is made up of 15 amino acids. V lost 8 bases to trimming and J lost 0 bases, with 18 bases between them. The germline gives CDR1 SQVTM, CDR2 ANQGSEA. The DNA for the CDR3 is TGCAGCTCAAAGACGGGTTCCCGTAGCACAGATACGCAGTATTTT. It yields the protein CSSKTGSRSTDTQYF.

J is TRBJ2-7 and V is TRBV20-1, with 7 bases identical to TRBD1. V shed 7 bases and J 3 bases; nucleotides not matched to a gene: 15. This CDR3 is built from 15 residues. From germline, CDR1 is DFQATT and CDR2 SNEGSKA (reference sequence). The CDR3, as DNA: TGCAGTGTAATCGTCTTGGGACAGAGCAACTACGAGCAGTACTTC. It encodes CSVIVLGQSNYEQYF.

With respect to this clonotype: One end of the junction is discordant with germline, which a read error may explain. This chain uses TRBV5-6 with TRBJ1-2; perhaps TRBD1 as D (5 bases). The germline CDR1 and CDR2 sequences are SGHDT and YYEEEE. This CDR3 contains 14 residues. DNA of the CDR3: TGTGCCAGCAGCTCTGAGGGCAGGGAACATGGCCACACCTTC. This encodes CASSSEGREHGHTF.

A note on this clonotype: A much bigger clone sits one base away, suggesting this may be a read error. V usage is TRBV6-5 and J usage is TRBJ2-1; D might be TRBD2 (6 bases). The germline gives CDR1 MNHEY, CDR2 SVGAGI. V was clipped by 4 bases and J by 4 bases, with 14 bases between them. The CDR3 length is 15 residues. This chain's CDR3 is CASSWSDRGYNEQFF. CDR3 bases: TGTGCCAGCAGTTGGAGTGACCGGGGGTACAATGAGCAGTTCTTC.